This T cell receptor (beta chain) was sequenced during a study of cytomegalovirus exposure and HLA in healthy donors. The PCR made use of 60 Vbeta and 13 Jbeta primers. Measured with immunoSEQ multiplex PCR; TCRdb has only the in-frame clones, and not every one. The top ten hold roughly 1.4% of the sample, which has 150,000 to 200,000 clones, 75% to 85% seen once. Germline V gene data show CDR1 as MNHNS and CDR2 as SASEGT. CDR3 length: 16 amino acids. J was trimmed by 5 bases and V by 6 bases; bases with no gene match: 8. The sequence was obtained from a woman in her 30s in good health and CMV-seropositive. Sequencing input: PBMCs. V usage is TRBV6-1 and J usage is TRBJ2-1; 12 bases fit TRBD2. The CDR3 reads CASREHTSGGNNEQFF. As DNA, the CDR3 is TGTGCCAGCAGGGAACATACTAGCGGGGGGAACAATGAGCAGTTCTTC.